These T cell receptor beta chains were read from a single sample in a study of cytomegalovirus exposure and HLA in healthy donors. Clones were read by immunoSEQ multiplex PCR, and TCRdb kept only the in-frame ones, dropping some. Of about 160,000 clones listed, around 75% are singletons. Sequencing was performed on PBMCs. These receptors all come from a human donor in good health. CDR3s include the opening cysteine and the closing phenylalanine or tryptophan. The D gene is left open where the match is weak. Not every row has a clone size; where given, it reads once, few, many or a size class.

J gene,D gene,clone size,V gene,CDR3 DNA,CDR3 protein
TRBJ1-2,TRBD1,few,TRBV2,TGTGCCAGCAGTTCCGCAGGGGGCAGCTATGGCTACACCTTC,CASSSAGGSYGYTF
TRBJ2-2,NA,NA,TRBV7-7,TGTGCCAGCAGCCACCGTCGGGGGGCGGACGGGGAGCTGTTTTTT,CASSHRRGADGELFF
TRBJ2-3,NA,once,TRBV7-6,TGTGCCAGCAGCTCCCAGTGGAGCACAGATACGCAGTATTTT,CASSSQWSTDTQYF
TRBJ2-7,NA,once,TRBV7-2,TGTGCCAGCAGCCCATCGAGCGGGTACGAGCAGTACTTC,CASSPSSGYEQYF
TRBJ1-4,TRBD1,few,TRBV2,TGTGCCAGCAGTGAATTTCCAGGGGGTGAAAAACTGTTTTTT,CASSEFPGGEKLFF
TRBJ2-7,TRBD1,NA,TRBV2,TGTGCCAGCAATAGGGACAGGCAATACGAGCAGTACTTC,CASNRDRQYEQYF
TRBJ2-1,NA,NA,TRBV12-2,TGTGCAAGTCGCTTAGTTCGAGTAGCGTTTCGTGAGCAGTTCTTC,CASRLVRVAFREQFF
TRBJ1-3,NA,NA,TRBV6-1,TGTGCCAGCAGTGAAGTTATAGGGGCTGTGGGCACCATATATTTT,CASSEVIGAVGTIYF
TRBJ2-5,NA,NA,TRBV7-9,TGTGCCAGCAGCTCCCGGGTCAGGGGAGAGACCCAGTACTTC,CASSSRVRGETQYF
TRBJ2-7,TRBD2,NA,TRBV7-2,TGTGCCAGCAGCCTCGCCCCGACTAGCAGCTACGAGCAGTACTTC,CASSLAPTSSYEQYF
TRBJ2-3,TRBD2,NA,TRBV2,TGTGCCAGCAGTGAAAGGGGAGGGTTGCCCGATACGCAGTATTTT,CASSERGGLPDTQYF